Shown below are 27 T cell receptor beta chains from a single sample sequenced in a study of cytomegalovirus exposure and HLA in healthy donors. The PCR employed 60 Vbeta primers together with 13 Jbeta primers. Sequenced by immunoSEQ multiplex PCR; TCRdb stores in-frame clones only, minus some. Of 100,000 or so clones in the sample, roughly 85% are singletons; the top ten hold around 3.1%. Sequenced: PBMCs. These receptors came from a woman between 35 and 50 years old in good health and CMV-seronegative.

This chain joins TRBV15 and TRBJ1-1; D remains unclear. The V end lost 1 base, the J end lost 3 bases, and 12 bases lay between the germline ends. The CDR3 loop spans 15 amino acids. Germline loops: CDR1 LNHNV, CDR2 YYDKDF (reference sequence). The CDR3 reads CATSRVGRLDTEAFF. The CDR3 nucleotides are TGTGCCACCAGCAGAGTGGGCCGGTTGGACACTGAAGCTTTCTTT.

The sample holds one count of this clone. Germline is not matched at one junction end, which may reflect a read error. The CDR3 here is CASSLAVPRGQETQYF. CDR3 nucleotides: TGTGCCAGCAGCCTAGCTGTACCAAGGGGGCAAGAGACCCAGTACTTC. The chain recombines TRBV7-8 with TRBJ2-5; a possible D gene is TRBD1 (6 bases). The germline V gene has CDR1 SGHVS and CDR2 FQNEAQ. This CDR3 region has 16 residues.

The chain recombines TRBV4-1 with TRBJ2-3, with D perhaps TRBD2 (7 bases). In germline, CDR1 is MGHRA, CDR2 YSYEKL. This CDR3 spans 15 amino acids. V lost 5 bases and J 5 bases, leaving 17 bases between the germline ends. In nucleotides, the CDR3 is TGCGCCAGCAGCTTAGGGGGGGAAGGTGTAGATACGCAGTATTTT. Residues: CASSLGGEGVDTQYF.

V usage is TRBV4-2 and J usage is TRBJ1-5; 8 nucleotides agree with TRBD1. Germline loops: CDR1 LGHNA, CDR2 YNFKEQ. V lost 0 bases, J lost 6 bases, and 7 bases stayed unmatched. The CDR3 sequence is 16 residues long. The CDR3 DNA is TGTGCCAGCAGCCAAGATCTGGGGACAGGCTCTCAGCCCCAGCATTTT. Protein sequence: CASSQDLGTGSQPQHF.

The chain combines TRBV30 with TRBJ1-2; 10 bases are shared with TRBD1. CDR3 size: 13 residues. CDR1 and CDR2 from the germline V gene are GTSNPN and SVGIG (reference sequence). V lost 5 bases and J lost 8; bases outside the gene matches: 8. CDR3 nucleotide sequence: TGTGCCTGGGGGGACAGGGGCCTTCTAGGCTACACCTTC. Amino acid sequence: CAWGDRGLLGYTF.

The sample holds a few counts of this clone. The rearrangement joins TRBV6-1 to TRBJ2-7, with 10 positions matching TRBD1. V lost 11 bases and J lost 3; bases outside the gene matches: 1. The length of the CDR3 is 11 residues. Germline CDR1 reads MNHNS; CDR2 reads SASEGT. CDR3 sequence: CAGDRGYEQYF. The CDR3 coding sequence is TGTGCCGGGGACAGGGGCTACGAGCAGTACTTC.

This clone was detected only a few times. The genes are TRBV5-6 and TRBJ2-7; D may be TRBD2 (6 bases). Trimming pared 5 bases from V and 2 bases from J, leaving 14 bases between. This CDR3 has 14 amino acids. Per the germline V gene, CDR1 is SGHDT and CDR2 is YYEEEE. The CDR3 DNA reads TGTGCCAGCAGTAGTAGCGGAGTCCCCTACGAGCAGTACTTC. Residues: CASSSSGVPYEQYF.

The rearrangement uses TRBV6-4 and TRBJ2-3, with D possibly being TRBD2 (6 bases). Trimming left V 0 bases short and J 0 bases short, with 10 bases between. The germline V gene encodes CDR1 MRHNA and CDR2 SNTAGT. The CDR3 loop spans 16 amino acids. DNA of the CDR3: TGTGCCAGCAGTGACTCGGGGACTTCTAGCACAGATACGCAGTATTTT. Translating it yields CASSDSGTSSTDTQYF.

The rearrangement links TRBV5-4 to TRBJ2-3, with 7 bases matching TRBD2. Losses at the gene ends were 9 bases for V and 4 bases for J; bases not matched to a gene: 14. The CDR3 consists of 15 residues. Germline V lookup: CDR1 SGHNT, CDR2 YYREEE (reference sequence). The CDR3 DNA reads TGTGCCACGAACCCCCCTAGCGGTAGGGCAGATACGCAGTATTTT. Protein product: CATNPPSGRADTQYF.

There are a few counts of this clone. V usage is TRBV11-2 and J usage is TRBJ2-1; D gene uncertain. Germline-derived CDR1 and CDR2 are SGHAT and FQNNGV. V was shortened by 1 base and J by 5 bases, with 6 bases between the two germline ends. This CDR3 spans 13 amino acids. In DNA, the CDR3 is TGTGCCAGCAGCTTAGGGCGGAACAATGAGCAGTTCTTC. It is translated as CASSLGRNNEQFF.

This chain links TRBV7-9 with TRBJ1-4; TRBD1 is a possible D gene (5 bases). V gave up 5 bases and J gave up 5 bases, with 9 bases separating them. The CDR3 is made up of 13 amino acids. Germline V gene data show CDR1 as SEHNR and CDR2 as FQNEAQ (reference sequence). This CDR3 reads CASSQGSNEKLFF. CDR3 nucleotide sequence: TGTGCCAGCAGCCAGGGATCCAATGAAAAACTGTTTTTT.

The genes are TRBV28 and TRBJ1-6; 8 bases map to TRBD1. V gave up 5 bases and J gave up 7 bases; unmatched junction bases: 7. Germline V gives CDR1 MDHEN, CDR2 SYDVKM. The CDR3 spans 15 residues. As DNA, the CDR3 is TGTGCCAGCAGTCTGGACAGGGCCTCAAATTCACCCCTCCACTTT. Translated, it gives CASSLDRASNSPLHF.

This clone was observed a few times. The rearrangement links TRBV5-4 to TRBJ2-5, with TRBD2 matching over 12 bases. The CDR3 consists of 18 residues. CDR1 SGHNT and CDR2 YYREEE come from the germline V gene (reference sequence). Trimming removed 3 bases from V and 5 bases from J; junction bases left unmatched: 14. The CDR3 region has the DNA TGTGCCAGCAGCTCCCTGGAACTAGCGGGGGGAGGTGCGGAGACCCAGTACTTC. Its protein is CASSSLELAGGGAETQYF.

A remark on this clone: A read error may produce the germline difference seen at one junction end. This sequence joins TRBV7-9 and TRBJ2-7, with TRBD1 identical over 9 bases. Looked up from germline, CDR1 is SEHNR and CDR2 is FQNEAQ (reference sequence). This CDR3 is 14 amino acids long. The CDR3 is CANSSYRGQYEQYF. DNA for the CDR3: TGTGCCAACAGCTCCTACAGGGGGCAGTACGAGCAGTACTTC.

The gene calls are TRBV14 and TRBJ1-1; no reliable D call. This CDR3 contains 13 residues. The V gene lost 2 bases and the J gene lost 2 bases, with 6 bases spanning the gap. The germline gives CDR1 SGHDN, CDR2 FVKESK. The CDR3 loop reads CASSQSLNTEAFF. The CDR3 DNA sequence: TGTGCCAGCAGCCAAAGCTTAAACACTGAAGCTTTCTTT.

The gene calls are TRBV19 and TRBJ1-2, with D perhaps matching TRBD1 (5 bases). The CDR3 has 16 amino acids. Germline values: CDR1 LNHDA, CDR2 SQIVND (reference sequence). V was cut by 5 bases and J by 6 bases, with 22 bases left in between. CDR3 residues: CASSSSRDSQTDGYTF. The CDR3 region has the DNA TGTGCCAGTAGTTCGTCACGGGACTCCCAGACGGATGGCTACACCTTC.

CDR3 in amino acids: CASSLGPGTRTPDTQYF. CDR3 in DNA: TGCGCCAGCAGCTTGGGCCCCGGGACTAGAACACCAGATACGCAGTATTTT. The chain couples TRBV5-1 to TRBJ2-3; 8 bases fit TRBD2. The length of the CDR3 is 17 residues. Looked up from germline, CDR1 is SGHRS and CDR2 is YFSETQ. Unmatched junction bases numbered 10, after V lost 0 bases and J lost 4 bases.

The rearrangement joins TRBV9 to TRBJ2-5, with D unresolved. From germline, CDR1 is SGDLS and CDR2 YYNGEE. Between the trimmed V and J ends, which lost 2 bases and 5 bases, there was a span of 10 bases. This CDR3 comprises 13 residues. Here the CDR3 reads CASSVQERETQYF. CDR3 nucleotides: TGTGCCAGCAGCGTTCAGGAACGGGAGACCCAGTACTTC.

The chain joins TRBV27 to TRBJ2-1; D may be TRBD2 (5 bases). Germline V gene data show CDR1 as MNHEY and CDR2 as SMNVEV (reference sequence). The CDR3 sequence is 12 residues long. V was cut by 7 bases and J by 8 bases, with 12 bases left in between. CDR3 region: CASKTTQYEQFF. Here the CDR3 DNA reads TGTGCCAGCAAGACTACACAATATGAGCAGTTCTTC.

Remarks on this clone: In the same sample, other DNA sequences code for this CDR3. The chain links TRBV5-1 to TRBJ2-7; TRBD2 matches at 8 bases. The CDR3 runs 14 residues. The V segment lost 3 bases and the J segment 3 bases; nucleotides outside the gene matches: 5. From germline, CDR1 is SGHRS and CDR2 YFSETQ. The CDR3 region has the DNA TGCGCCAGCAGCTCAGGACTAGCCGACTACGAGCAGTACTTC. This sequence encodes CASSSGLADYEQYF.

The CDR3 reads CSVSQSDKLQAFF. The CDR3 nucleotides are TGCAGCGTTTCCCAGTCGGACAAGCTGCAAGCTTTCTTT. This rearrangement joins TRBV29-1 to TRBJ1-1; possibly TRBD1 for D (5 bases). The CDR3 has 13 residues. Germline V gene lookup returns CDR1 SQVTM and CDR2 ANQGSEA. V was trimmed by 5 bases and J by 9 bases, leaving 19 bases between them.

This chain uses TRBV19 with TRBJ1-2, with 7 bases aligning to TRBD1. The CDR3 loop spans 10 amino acids. Germline V gene sequence: CDR1 LNHDA, CDR2 SQIVND (reference sequence). J lost 8 bases, V lost 9 bases, and 3 bases had no gene match. The CDR3 region has the DNA TGTGCCAGCTCACAGGGGGGCTACACCTTC. Translated: CASSQGGYTF.

The chain has TRBV19 and TRBJ2-3; 9 positions match TRBD2. This CDR3 is built from 16 residues. The germline V gene has CDR1 LNHDA and CDR2 SQIVND (reference sequence). V shed 3 bases and J 2 bases; nucleotides not matched to a gene: 6. The CDR3 sequence: CASSILQRGATDTQYF. CDR3 coding DNA: TGTGCCAGTAGTATTCTGCAGCGGGGGGCCACAGATACGCAGTATTTT. Filled out from reference TRBV19 and TRBJ2-3, the complete variable domain reads DGGITQSPKYLFRKEGQNVTLSCEQNLNHDAMYWYRQDPGQGLRLIYYSQIVNDFQKGDIAEGYSVSREKKESFPLTVTSAQKNPTAFYLCASSILQRGATDTQYFGPGTRLTVL.

This clone has a single count. The J gene is TRBJ1-1, the V gene TRBV10-3; 8 nucleotides agree with TRBD1. Germline V gives CDR1 ENHRY, CDR2 SYGVKD. Unmatched junction bases numbered 7, after V lost 2 bases and J lost 8 bases. The CDR3 spans 14 residues. CDR3 coding DNA: TGTGCCATCAGTGAGACAGGGGGGCCCCGCGAAGCTTTCTTT. Protein: CAISETGGPREAFF.

The V and J genes are TRBV11-2 and TRBJ1-1; TRBD1 matches at 8 bases. With 2 bases clipped from V and 6 bases from J, the junction kept 5 bases outside the gene matches. The CDR3 sequence is 14 residues long. CDR1 SGHAT and CDR2 FQNNGV come from the germline V gene. This CDR3 reads CASSLLTGVPEAFF. CDR3 DNA: TGTGCCAGCAGCTTATTGACAGGGGTCCCTGAAGCTTTCTTT. Full variable domain (remainder filled in from reference TRBV11-2 and TRBJ1-1): EAGVAQSPRYKIIEKRQSVAFWCNPISGHATLYWYQQILGQGPKLLIQFQNNGVVDDSQLPKDRFSAERLKGVDSTLKIQPAKLEDSAVYLCASSLLTGVPEAFFGQGTRLTVV.

The chain joins TRBV28 to TRBJ2-6; possible D gene TRBD2, 5 bases. The germline gives CDR1 MDHEN, CDR2 SYDVKM. The germline V and J ends were trimmed by 3 bases and 0 bases, with 15 bases remaining between them. The CDR3 runs 18 residues. CDR3 nucleotide sequence: TGTGCCAGCAGTTTGACACGGGGAGCCTACTCTGGGGCCAACGTCCTGACTTTC. Its protein is CASSLTRGAYSGANVLTF. The full variable domain, its missing parts supplied by reference TRBV28 and TRBJ2-6, is DVKVTQSSRYLVKRTGEKVFLECVQDMDHENMFWYRQDPGLGLRLIYFSYDVKMKEKGDIPEGYSVSREKKERFSLILESASTNQTSMYLCASSLTRGAYSGANVLTFGAGSRLTVL.

In DNA, the CDR3 is TGTGCCAGCAGTTTAGAGACTCACGCAGATACGCAGTATTTT. This sequence encodes CASSLETHADTQYF. V usage is TRBV28 and J usage is TRBJ2-3; no reliable D call. This CDR3 has 14 amino acids. The ends were cut back, 2 bases at V and 4 bases at J, with 10 bases in the middle. Germline loops: CDR1 MDHEN, CDR2 SYDVKM.